This T cell receptor beta chain was found in a study of cytomegalovirus exposure and HLA in healthy donors. Study-wide findings and caveats: It was only CMV serostatus that was available as immune exposure information.

Amplification used 60 Vbeta primers and 13 Jbeta primers. Assay used: immunoSEQ multiplex PCR; TCRdb lists only in-frame clones, some missing. The profile covers more than 200,000 clones, with under 80% appearing a single time and about 0.23% taken by the ten largest. On this clone: The antigen is undetermined.

Germline-derived CDR1 and CDR2 are MGHRA and YSYEKL. The CDR3 extends over 14 amino acids. V gave up 0 bases and J gave up 8 bases; unmatched junction bases: 6. The donors gave bone marrow, and they were healthy. The sample consisted of PBMCs. The sequence was obtained from a girl aged 2-10 years in good health and CMV-seronegative. The rearrangement links TRBV4-1 to TRBJ1-2; TRBD1 matches at 7 bases. The DNA of the CDR3 is TGCGCCAGCAGCCAAGAGGAGGGGGCCGCCGGCTACACCTTC. Its protein product is CASSQEEGAAGYTF.